This TCR beta chain was recovered during a study of blood T cells in healthy people across ages. The sample providers were healthy Caucasian people from Russia, aged roughly 6 to 90. There are 14 residues in the CDR3. CDR1 is MNHEY, CDR2 SVGEGT, per germline. A second PCR of about 7 to 12 cycles used a sample-barcoded 5' primer and a J-beta primer mix. Using its own MiXCR run on the 5' RACE reads, TCRdb lists one record per CDR3 protein. The sample consists of just under 900,000 distinct CDR3 sequences, 29% of them appearing once. This clonotype came up many times. Specimen: blood. The clonotype originates from a woman of 80 years or more in good health. This chain links TRBV6-2 or TRBV6-3 with TRBJ2-7, with 8 nucleotides matching TRBD2. The J call is in doubt because the DNA end fits TRBJ2-5 better. CDR3 DNA sequence: TGTGCCAGCAGTTACGGGACTAGGCAGGGGACCCAGTACTTC. This gives the protein CASSYGTRQGTQYF.